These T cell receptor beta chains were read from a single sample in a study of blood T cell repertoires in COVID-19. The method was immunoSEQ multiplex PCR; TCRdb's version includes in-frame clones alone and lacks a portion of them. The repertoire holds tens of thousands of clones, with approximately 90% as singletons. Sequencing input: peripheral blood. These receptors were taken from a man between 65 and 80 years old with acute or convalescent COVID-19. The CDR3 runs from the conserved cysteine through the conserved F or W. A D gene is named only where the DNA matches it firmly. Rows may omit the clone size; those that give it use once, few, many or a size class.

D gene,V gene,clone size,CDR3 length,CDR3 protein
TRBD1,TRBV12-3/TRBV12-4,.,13,CASRGTGNYGYTF
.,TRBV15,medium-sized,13,CATSRDVRYGYTF
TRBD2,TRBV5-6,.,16,CASRVVAGGPRDTQYF
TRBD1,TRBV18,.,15,CASSLGTVRVTEAFF
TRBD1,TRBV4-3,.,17,CASSQVSGTGGDAEQFF
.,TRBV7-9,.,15,CASSHFPSMNPEQYF
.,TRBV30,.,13,CAWSITGSSEAFF
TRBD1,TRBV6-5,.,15,CASSRTGGLSNEQYF
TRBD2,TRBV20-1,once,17,CSASPPFAGGRSYEQYF
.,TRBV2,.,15,CASRAGRDTPYEQYF